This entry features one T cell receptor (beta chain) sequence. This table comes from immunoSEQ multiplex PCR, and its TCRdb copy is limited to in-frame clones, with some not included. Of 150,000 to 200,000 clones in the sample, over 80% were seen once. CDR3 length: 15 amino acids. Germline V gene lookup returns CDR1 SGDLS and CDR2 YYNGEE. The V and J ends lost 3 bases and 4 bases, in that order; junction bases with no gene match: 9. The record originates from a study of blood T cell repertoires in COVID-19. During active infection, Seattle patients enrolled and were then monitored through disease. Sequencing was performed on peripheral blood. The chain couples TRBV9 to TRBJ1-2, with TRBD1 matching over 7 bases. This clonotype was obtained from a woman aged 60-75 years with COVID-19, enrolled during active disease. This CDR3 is CASSAGGTETYGYTF. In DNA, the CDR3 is TGTGCCAGCAGCGCGGGCGGGACAGAGACCTATGGCTACACCTTC.